These 18 T cell receptor beta chains were all obtained from the same sample, sequenced in a study of blood T cells in healthy people across ages (dated by TCRdb to about 2015). The protocol used for the library was 5' RACE. Sequencing took place on an Illumina HiSeq 2500. The second PCR ran for roughly 6 to 11 cycles and used a J-beta primer mix along with a sample-barcoded 5' primer. Using fastp trimming at Q25 and MiXCR clonotype assembly, TCRdb reanalyzed the public sequencing data and kept in-frame beta chains. Each record represents a unique CDR3 protein, reported with the most common genes and DNA among its rows. The sample table lists under 2 million distinct CDR3 sequences, 30% to 40% of them with a count of one. Jointly, the top ten make up roughly 10% of the sample. Specimen: blood. Receptors were obtained from a woman younger than 45 in good health.

This clonotype has more than one count but fewer than ten. The chain has TRBV5-1 and TRBJ1-2; 7 bases are a match to TRBD1. Germline V gives CDR1 SGHRS, CDR2 YFSETQ. J was trimmed by 1 base and V by 4 bases; bases with no gene match: 7. The CDR3 has 15 residues. CDR3 amino acids: CASSERTGLNYGYTF. The CDR3 nucleotides are TGCGCCAGCAGCGAGCGGACAGGACTTAACTATGGCTACACCTTC.

The J gene is TRBJ1-4, the V gene TRBV20-1; D possibly corresponds to TRBD1 (5 bases). The germline V gene encodes CDR1 DFQATT and CDR2 SNEGSKA (reference sequence). Trimming took off 6 bases at V and 13 bases at J, with 15 bases between the two ends. The CDR3 runs to 11 residues. The CDR3 DNA sequence: TGCAGTGCCCCCGTTAGGGGCGGACTGTTTTTT. Encoded protein: CSAPVRGGLFF.

This chain links TRBV12-3 or TRBV12-4 with TRBJ1-1, with no clear D. The ends were cut back, 3 bases at V and 3 bases at J, with 2 bases in the middle. The CDR3 length is 11 residues. The CDR3 DNA reads as TGTGCCAGCAGTTTTGACACTGAAGCTTTCTTT. This codes for CASSFDTEAFF.

This clonotype has a handful of counts. This chain connects TRBV10-2 to TRBJ2-7; 8 nucleotides match TRBD1. V lost 6 bases to trimming and J lost 3 bases; unmatched junction nucleotides: 7. Germline values: CDR1 WSHSY, CDR2 SAAADI. The CDR3 loop spans 14 amino acids. The DNA for the CDR3 is TGCGCCAGCAGGGAAGGACAGGGCGACTACGAGCAGTACTTC. This translates into CASREGQGDYEQYF.

The chain has TRBV5-1 and TRBJ1-5; the D gene is possibly TRBD1 (5 bases). The CDR3 runs to 14 residues. Deletions cut 0 bases from V and 6 bases from J, with 10 bases between. Germline V lookup: CDR1 SGHRS, CDR2 YFSETQ. CDR3 loop: CASSLVSGAQPQHF. The CDR3 DNA is TGCGCCAGCAGCTTGGTGTCTGGGGCTCAGCCCCAGCATTTT.

The chain carries TRBV15 and TRBJ1-5; 7 bases agree with TRBD1. The V and J ends lost 0 bases and 7 bases, in that order; junction bases with no gene match: 6. CDR3 length equals 15 residues. In germline, CDR1 is LNHNV, CDR2 YYDKDF (reference sequence). The CDR3 region is CATSRDGGGGQPQHF. The CDR3 region has the DNA TGTGCCACCAGCAGAGATGGAGGGGGCGGCCAGCCCCAGCATTTT.

This clonotype was counted a few times. This rearrangement joins TRBV10-3 to TRBJ1-2; weak D call: TRBD1 (5 bases). Per the germline V gene, CDR1 is ENHRY and CDR2 is SYGVKD. Trimming pared 4 bases from V and 1 base from J, leaving 10 bases between. This CDR3 comprises 14 residues. This CDR3 is CAISGGDGNYGYTF. CDR3 bases: TGTGCCATCAGTGGGGGGGACGGTAACTATGGCTACACCTTC.

This clonotype appeared a few times. The chain joins TRBV20-1 to TRBJ1-2; 10 positions match TRBD1. CDR3 length: 14 residues. J gave up 8 bases and V 4 bases, and 10 bases lay outside the gene matches. From germline, CDR1 is DFQATT and CDR2 SNEGSKA (reference sequence). This chain's CDR3 is CSATDRGRGDGYTF. The CDR3 nucleotides read TGCAGTGCTACTGACAGGGGGCGCGGAGACGGCTACACCTTC.

This rearrangement joins TRBV7-9 to TRBJ2-1; D might be TRBD2 (5 bases). The J call may be mistaken, given a closer DNA end match to TRBJ2-7. Germline V gene sequence: CDR1 SEHNR, CDR2 FQNEAQ (reference sequence). The CDR3 runs to 15 residues. The CDR3 sequence is CASTLDSVDYNEQYF. The CDR3, as DNA: TGTGCCAGCACCTTGGACTCAGTCGACTACAATGAGCAGTACTTC.

This clonotype was recorded many times. CDR3 DNA: TGCAGCGTTCGAGGGAGGTTCACCAACCTCAACTATGGCTACACCTTC. This codes for CSVRGRFTNLNYGYTF. The chain recombines TRBV20-1 with TRBJ1-2; D is unclear. Per the germline V gene, CDR1 is DFQATT and CDR2 is SNEGSKA (reference sequence). The CDR3 covers 16 residues.

Only a few counts were recorded for this clonotype. The chain couples TRBV7-6 to TRBJ2-3; no reliable D call. Germline CDR1 reads SGHVS; CDR2 reads FNYEAQ. The CDR3 is 18 amino acids. Trimming stripped 3 bases from V and 4 bases from J, with 23 bases between. CDR3 sequence: CASSFPPSKTQVADTQYF. Written as DNA, the CDR3 is TGTGCCAGCAGCTTTCCCCCCAGCAAGACCCAAGTGGCAGATACGCAGTATTTT.

This chain uses TRBV29-1 with TRBJ1-5; D remains unclear. The CDR3 runs to 13 residues. With 4 bases removed from V and 0 bases from J, the gap between germline ends came to 7 bases. Germline V gives CDR1 SQVTM, CDR2 ANQGSEA. The CDR3 reads CSVVDSSNQPQHF. The CDR3 DNA reads TGCAGCGTTGTGGACTCTAGCAATCAGCCCCAGCATTTT. The whole variable domain, filled in from reference TRBV29-1 and TRBJ1-5, reads SAVISQKPSRDICQRGTSLTIQCQVDSQVTMMFWYRQQPGQSLTLIATANQGSEATYESGFVIDKFPISRPNLTFSTLTVSNMSPEDSSIYLCSVVDSSNQPQHFGDGTRLSIL.

This chain links TRBV20-1 with TRBJ2-3, with 9 bases that match TRBD2. The CDR3 contains 16 residues. Trimming removed 4 bases from V and 4 bases from J; junction bases left unmatched: 12. The V gene's germline CDR1 is DFQATT and CDR2 SNEGSKA (reference sequence). CDR3 sequence reads: CSATDGLAGPPDTQYF. The DNA for the CDR3 is TGCAGTGCTACCGACGGGCTAGCGGGGCCTCCAGATACGCAGTATTTT.

The V call is TRBV27, the J call TRBJ1-6; D is uncertain. In germline, CDR1 is MNHEY, CDR2 SMNVEV (reference sequence). The CDR3 sequence is 17 residues long. Trimming pared 5 bases from V and 2 bases from J, leaving 16 bases between. The CDR3 is CASSLDSTGTYNSPLHF. Here the CDR3 DNA reads TGTGCCAGCAGTCTAGATAGTACGGGCACCTATAATTCACCCCTCCACTTT.

This clonotype showed up just a few times. The chain carries TRBV6-6 and TRBJ1-5; D remains unclear. Looked up from germline, CDR1 is MNHNY and CDR2 is SVGAGI (reference sequence). With 2 bases removed from V and 4 bases from J, the gap between germline ends came to 9 bases. The CDR3 contains 14 residues. DNA of the CDR3: TGTGCCAGCAGTTACGGGTCCGGGAATCAGCCCCAGCATTTT. The encoded protein is CASSYGSGNQPQHF.

This clonotype was seen only once. V gene TRBV6-5 combines with J gene TRBJ2-3; tentatively, D is TRBD1 or TRBD2 (6 bases each). Trimming left V 0 bases short and J 4 bases short, with 17 bases between. This CDR3 region has 17 residues. The germline gives CDR1 MNHEY, CDR2 SVGAGI. This chain's CDR3 is CASSYSSPGAGSDTQYF. The CDR3, as DNA: TGTGCCAGCAGTTACTCCTCCCCGGGGGCCGGTTCAGATACGCAGTATTTT.

This clonotype was counted many times. This rearrangement joins TRBV29-1 to TRBJ2-3, with no clear D. The CDR3 is made up of 14 amino acids. V lost 7 bases and J lost 2, with 16 bases in between. CDR1 is SQVTM and CDR2 is ANQGSEA in the germline V gene. The CDR3 loop reads CSARPPGNTDTQYF. CDR3 coding DNA: TGCAGCGCCCGGCCCCCTGGAAACACAGATACGCAGTATTTT.

The genes are TRBV6-1 and TRBJ2-3; 8 bases map to TRBD2. V was pared by 6 bases and J by 4 bases, with 15 bases of the junction left unmatched. The CDR3 runs 17 residues. Germline V lookup: CDR1 MNHNS, CDR2 SASEGT. The CDR3 sequence is CASRSYWGAGVADTQYF. The CDR3 coding sequence is TGTGCCAGCAGGTCTTACTGGGGAGCGGGAGTAGCAGATACGCAGTATTTT.